A single sample gave rise to the 22 T cell receptor beta chains below, sequenced in a study of T cell repertoires in cytomegalovirus infection. TCRdb reprocessed the reads via MiXCR and lists one record per CDR3 protein. The sample has around 450,000 distinct CDR3 sequences; around 11% are singletons. The sample comprised PBMCs. The receptor source for this set is a human donor in good health (CMV status not recorded). Some clones in this sample may be carry-over from other donors' samples.

The gene calls are TRBV7-9 and TRBJ2-5; 8 bases are a match to TRBD2. There are 16 residues in the CDR3. After removal of 3 bases from V and 5 bases from J, the junction contained 11 bases not matched to a gene. Germline loops: CDR1 SEHNR, CDR2 FQNEAQ (reference sequence). The CDR3 sequence: CASSFEQTSAAETQYF. The CDR3 DNA follows: TGTGCCAGCAGCTTCGAGCAGACTAGCGCCGCGGAGACCCAGTACTTC.

Only a few counts were recorded for this clonotype. The rearrangement links TRBV29-1 to TRBJ2-7; D unresolved. The CDR3 runs 14 residues. Germline V gene sequence: CDR1 SQVTM, CDR2 ANQGSEA. V was trimmed by 0 bases and J by 3 bases, leaving 12 bases between them. The CDR3 spells CSVEDNSASYEQYF. CDR3 sequence (DNA): TGCAGCGTTGAAGATAATTCGGCCAGCTACGAGCAGTACTTC.

This clonotype was counted many times. V is TRBV11-2 and J is TRBJ1-1; maybe TRBD1 (6 bases). Trimming removed 0 bases at V and 4 bases at J, with 18 bases between. CDR3 length equals 17 residues. CDR1 and CDR2 from the germline V gene are SGHAT and FQNNGV. The CDR3 nucleotides are TGTGCCAGCAGCTTAGACCCCCTGCGGGAGGGGGGCACTGAAGCTTTCTTT. It encodes CASSLDPLREGGTEAFF.

DNA for the CDR3: TGTGCCAGCCAAATTCCCGCGGGGCAAACTAACAATGAGCAGTTCTTC. This sequence encodes CASQIPAGQTNNEQFF. The chain joins TRBV6-6 to TRBJ2-1; possible D gene TRBD2, 6 bases. CDR1 is MNHNY, CDR2 SVGAGI, per germline (reference sequence). The CDR3 extends over 16 amino acids. The V end was cut by 8 bases, the J end by 5 bases, with 22 bases between.

This clonotype was detected many times. The V call is TRBV6-1, the J call TRBJ1-1, with D possibly matching TRBD1 (5 bases). The CDR3 is 16 amino acids. The V gene's germline CDR1 is MNHNS and CDR2 SASEGT. The V gene lost 7 bases and the J gene lost 4 bases, with 22 bases spanning the gap. CDR3 residues: CASMNTPYVGGTEAFF. The CDR3 DNA is TGTGCCAGCATGAATACACCCTACGTTGGGGGCACTGAAGCTTTCTTT.

The table lists this clonotype with many counts. The rearrangement uses TRBV29-1 and TRBJ2-7; 10 nucleotides align to TRBD2. This CDR3 is built from 15 residues. V lost 4 bases, J lost 4 bases, and 10 bases stayed unmatched. Germline values: CDR1 SQVTM, CDR2 ANQGSEA. This CDR3 reads CSVGGWLAGAYEQYF. In nucleotides, the CDR3 is TGCAGCGTTGGGGGTTGGCTAGCGGGAGCTTACGAGCAGTACTTC.

This clonotype came up many times. V usage is TRBV2 and J usage is TRBJ2-5, with TRBD1 as a possible D gene (5 bases). CDR1 is SNHLY, CDR2 FYNNEI, per germline. The CDR3 is 13 amino acids. V was pared by 8 bases and J by 1 base, with 11 bases between. The DNA for the CDR3 is TGTGCCAGCGGTGCCGACAGCCAAGAGACCCAGTACTTC. This sequence encodes CASGADSQETQYF.

The V and J genes are TRBV27 and TRBJ1-2; D is ambiguous. This CDR3 has 12 amino acids. Germline CDR1 and CDR2: MNHEY and SMNVEV (reference sequence). V shed 8 bases and J shed 7 bases, with 14 bases lying between them. DNA for the CDR3: TGTGCCAGCCGAGCCCCGACTTCTGGCTACACCTTC. It specifies CASRAPTSGYTF.

A few counts support this clonotype. The gene calls are TRBV4-1 and TRBJ1-1; D uncertain. V was pared by 2 bases and J by 5 bases, with 15 bases between. Per germline, CDR1 MGHRA and CDR2 YSYEKL. The length of the CDR3 is 15 residues. This CDR3 is CASSQSAYRRTEAFF. CDR3 nucleotide sequence: TGCGCCAGCAGCCAATCGGCTTACCGGAGGACTGAAGCTTTCTTT.

The rearrangement joins TRBV20-1 to TRBJ2-1; D is undetermined. CDR3 length: 14 amino acids. Trimming left V 0 bases short and J 8 bases short, with 14 bases between. The V gene's germline CDR1 is DFQATT and CDR2 SNEGSKA (reference sequence). CDR3 nucleotides: TGCAGTGCTAGAGATCCCCTAGTTTTGGATGAGCAGTTCTTC. Translating gives CSARDPLVLDEQFF.

This clonotype showed up many times. The J gene is TRBJ2-4, the V gene TRBV23-1; no clear D gene. TRBV23-1 is treated as an ORF (open reading frame) with a function not yet certain. V lost 4 bases and J 0 bases, leaving 7 bases between the germline ends. The CDR3 covers 14 residues. The CDR3 sequence: CASSPVIAKNIQYF. CDR3 in DNA: TGCGCCAGCAGTCCGGTTATAGCCAAAAACATTCAGTACTTC.

This clonotype was picked up many times. This sequence joins TRBV20-1 and TRBJ2-3, with D possibly being TRBD1 (5 bases). The CDR3 totals 15 residues. Trimming removed 0 bases at V and 1 base at J, with 11 bases between. CDR1 is DFQATT and CDR2 is SNEGSKA in the germline V gene (reference sequence). DNA for the CDR3: TGCAGTGCTAGAGATATTGGCAGGGGCACAGATACGCAGTATTTT. Protein sequence: CSARDIGRGTDTQYF.

This clonotype was counted many times. This chain connects TRBV6-1 to TRBJ2-6; 7 bases line up with TRBD1. The CDR3 covers 15 residues. Per the germline V gene, CDR1 is MNHNS and CDR2 is SASEGT. V lost 6 bases, J lost 2 bases, and 4 bases stayed unmatched. CDR3 protein: CASRTTGAGANVLTF. The CDR3 nucleotides read TGTGCCAGCAGGACCACAGGGGCTGGGGCCAACGTCCTGACTTTC.

Regarding this clonotype: Since a much larger clone is just one base distant, this may be a read error. J is TRBJ1-6 and V is TRBV4-1; D might be TRBD1 (5 bases). Germline assignment: CDR1 MGHRA and CDR2 YSYEKL. This CDR3 region has 16 residues. The germline V and J ends were trimmed by 0 bases and 14 bases, with 20 bases remaining between them. The CDR3 region has the DNA TGCGCCAGCAGCCAAGAGGGACCGGCGAGAGGTTTGGCCCTCCACTTT. Protein: CASSQEGPARGLALHF.

This clonotype was found once. The rearrangement links TRBV20-1 to TRBJ2-1; 9 bases match TRBD1. CDR3 length: 15 residues. From germline, CDR1 is DFQATT and CDR2 SNEGSKA (reference sequence). V lost 6 bases and J lost 3; bases outside the gene matches: 9. The CDR3 nucleotides are TGCAGTGCCCCCCTGGACAGGGGATTCTACAATGAGCAGTTCTTC. It encodes CSAPLDRGFYNEQFF.

This clonotype was observed a handful of times. This chain links TRBV5-1 with TRBJ2-1, with 12 bases identical to TRBD2. Unmatched junction bases numbered 6, after V lost 4 bases and J lost 7 bases. Germline loops: CDR1 SGHRS, CDR2 YFSETQ. The CDR3 is 15 residues long. The CDR3 sequence: CASSAGLAGKNEQFF. The DNA for the CDR3 is TGCGCCAGCAGCGCAGGACTAGCGGGAAAAAATGAGCAGTTCTTC.

Ten or more counts support this clonotype. V is TRBV7-8 and J is TRBJ1-3, with D possibly being TRBD1 (5 bases). The V and J ends lost 5 bases and 0 bases respectively, with 14 bases between them. The CDR3 runs 16 residues. CDR1 is SGHVS and CDR2 is FQNEAQ in the germline V gene. In nucleotides, the CDR3 is TGTGCCAGCAGCAGGGGCCCGGGAGACTCTGGAAACACCATATATTTT. Protein product: CASSRGPGDSGNTIYF.

This clonotype was recorded at least ten times. The gene calls are TRBV28 and TRBJ2-7, with a weak D call TRBD2 (5 bases). The germline V gene has CDR1 MDHEN and CDR2 SYDVKM. Trimming took off 10 bases at V and 0 bases at J, with 16 bases between the two ends. This CDR3 comprises 14 residues. The CDR3 nucleotides are TGTGCCATCTCCCGGGGTGGACTCTCCTACGAGCAGTACTTC. Translation gives CAISRGGLSYEQYF.

At least ten counts were recorded for this clonotype. V gene TRBV7-9 combines with J gene TRBJ1-6; 8 bases match TRBD1. With 4 bases clipped from V and 3 bases from J, the junction kept 5 bases outside the gene matches. Germline assignment: CDR1 SEHNR and CDR2 FQNEAQ (reference sequence). CDR3 length: 16 amino acids. The CDR3 nucleotides read TGTGCCAGCAGCTGGCGAGGACAGGGCTATAATTCACCCCTCCACTTT. It yields the protein CASSWRGQGYNSPLHF.

Comment on this clonotype: This clone may be a read error of a much larger clone one base away. V and J are TRBV10-3 and TRBJ1-5; D is uncertain. The germline gives CDR1 ENHRY, CDR2 SYGVKD. CDR3 length: 13 amino acids. V was trimmed by 0 bases and J by 7 bases, leaving 7 bases between them. The CDR3 DNA reads TGTGCCATCAGTGAGTCAAGGGAGCAGCCCCAGCATTTT. It yields the protein CAISESREQPQHF.

This clonotype was seen a few times. The genes are TRBV6-6 and TRBJ2-2; 7 bases match TRBD1. CDR3 size: 12 residues. Per germline, CDR1 MNHNY and CDR2 SVGAGI (reference sequence). J was trimmed by 13 bases and V by 6 bases; bases with no gene match: 8. CDR3 sequence (DNA): TGTGCCAGCAGCACCCAGGGGGACGGGCTGTTTTTT. Residues: CASSTQGDGLFF.

This clonotype was seen repeatedly, ten times or more. The chain uses TRBV29-1 and TRBJ2-3; D perhaps matches TRBD1 (6 bases). The CDR3 has 13 amino acids. CDR1 is SQVTM and CDR2 is ANQGSEA in the germline V gene. Trimming removed 7 bases at V and 1 base at J, with 12 bases between. CDR3 amino acids: CSAPTGGTDTQYF. The CDR3 nucleotides are TGCAGCGCCCCGACAGGAGGCACAGATACGCAGTATTTT.